Below, one TCR beta chain is given with its context. Its antigen target is currently unknown. Within one base of it there is no much larger clone, and no base qualities were kept. Participants in the prospective study were enrolled through a virtual design, were aged roughly 18 to 90 years, and lived in roughly 25 United States geographic areas. In the prospective study, participants were assigned to cohorts based on the clinical history participants reported in a screening survey and a study questionnaire. A participant counted as exposed if, within 2 weeks of entering the study, that participant had been in contact with someone who had a PCR-confirmed or clinician-diagnosed COVID-19 case. In the prospective study, mobile phlebotomists collected whole blood, serum and a nasopharyngeal or oropharyngeal swab from each participant. Participants in the prospective study had the option to provide additional blood draws and questionnaires over a roughly 2-month period. Blood samples from the prospective study were shipped frozen or at room temperature prior to DNA extraction.

This entry belongs to a study of blood T cell repertoires in COVID-19 (dated by TCRdb to about 2020). About the investigation overall: The collaborator samples originated in the United States, Italy and Spain and spanned the acute and convalescent phases of COVID-19. The repertoires were made available in a free public database intended to serve as a resource for research on the immune response to SARS-CoV-2. Subjects who had been exposed to COVID-19, were actively infected with it, or had recovered from it provided the deeply sampled blood TCRbeta repertoires that made up the dataset. Nearly every sample came with metadata listing a de-identified subject ID, COVID-19 status, age in years and sex. The prospective study material was composed of cDNA or gDNA derived from T cells, B-cell-depleted T cells, or PBMCs. HLA class I and class II types, where available, came from metadata supplied by the sample provider rather than from assay-based typing. The samples were drawn from the first 160 participants of the ongoing ImmuneRACE study and from some 1,300 subjects provided by 6 global collaborators. What the research found in general, with its limitations: The amount of clinical and demographic metadata varied by source and participant and was provided uncurated.

The immunoSEQ Assay, a bias-controlled multiplex PCR, was used to amplify TCRbeta CDR3 regions from genomic DNA. The original methods were these. Within the assay, amplification of reference gene primers was used to estimate how many nucleated cells each sample contained. To quantify the absolute abundance of each unique TCRbeta CDR3 rearrangement, sequence reads were collapsed and filtered. Productive Simpson clonality was computed per sample as the square root of Simpson's diversity index over productive rearrangements. Imported from immuneACCESS, the table was reduced by TCRdb to in-frame sequences with V and J called. These copies leave out some clones; in studies compared against another copy, an unresolved V gene accounts for under half, and the cause of the remainder is not known. From that table come the V and J calls and clone size; the DNA was used to work out D and trimming. The sample contains roughly 250,000 clones, over 75% of them found a single time. In total, the top ten clones hold 3.1% of the sample.

V lost 7 bases and J lost 5 bases, and the count of bases not matched to a germline gene is 4. CDR1 SGHAT and CDR2 FQNNGV were looked up in the germline V gene. From the cysteine up to the phenylalanine, the CDR3 has a length of 13 residues. Of all the DNA, just the CDR3 is kept, 39 bases in frame from base 1. This TCR came from a middle-aged woman who had been exposed to COVID-19. Sequenced: PBMCs or T cells enriched from blood (not recorded which). The sequence links TRBV11-2 to TRBJ2-5, with 10 central nucleotides matching TRBD2. The CDR3 in this case is CASIIAGGETQYF. The nucleotide sequence reads as follows: TGTGCCAGCATAATAGCGGGAGGCGAGACCCAGTACTTC. The CDR3 plus the reference TRBV11-2 and TRBJ2-5 genes for the other parts give the full variable domain: EAGVAQSPRYKIIEKRQSVAFWCNPISGHATLYWYQQILGQGPKLLIQFQNNGVVDDSQLPKDRFSAERLKGVDSTLKIQPAKLEDSAVYLCASIIAGGETQYFGPGTRLLVL.